This TCR beta chain was sequenced in a study of T cell responses to AZD1222 COVID-19 vaccine. Clones were read by immunoSEQ multiplex PCR, and TCRdb kept only the in-frame ones, dropping some. The table lists around 140,000 clones, approximately 93% of them singletons. Germline CDR1 and CDR2: MNHEY and SVGEGT. The V gene lost 2 bases and the J gene lost 1 base, with 15 bases spanning the gap. The CDR3 runs 16 residues. Sequenced here: peripheral blood, sampled after recovery from COVID-19. The receptor was isolated from an adult who had recovered from COVID-19. This chain links TRBV6-2 or TRBV6-3 with TRBJ2-7, with a tentative D call TRBD2 (6 bases). The CDR3 region has the DNA TGTGCCAGCAGTTACCGGGGGTTCTACGAGTCCTACGAGCAGTACTTC. It translates to CASSYRGFYESYEQYF.